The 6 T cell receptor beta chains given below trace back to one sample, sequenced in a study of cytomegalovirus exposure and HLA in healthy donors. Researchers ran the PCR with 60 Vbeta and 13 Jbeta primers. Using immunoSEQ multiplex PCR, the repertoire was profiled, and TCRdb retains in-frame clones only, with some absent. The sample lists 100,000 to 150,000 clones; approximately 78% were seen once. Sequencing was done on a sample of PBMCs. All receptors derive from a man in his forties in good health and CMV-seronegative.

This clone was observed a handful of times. CDR3 DNA: TGTGCCAGCTCAGAAAAAACGGGGGAGTCGGCTGAAGCTTTCTTT. Its protein is CASSEKTGESAEAFF. This chain uses TRBV18 with TRBJ1-1; a weak D match, TRBD1 (5 bases). In germline, CDR1 is KGHSH, CDR2 LQKENI. This CDR3 has 15 residues. Trimming left V 5 bases short and J 6 bases short, with 19 bases between.

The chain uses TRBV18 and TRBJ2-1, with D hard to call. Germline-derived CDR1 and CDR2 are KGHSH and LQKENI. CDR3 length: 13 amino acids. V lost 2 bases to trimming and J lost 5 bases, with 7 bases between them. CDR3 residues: CASSPGLNNEQFF. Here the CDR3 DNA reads TGTGCCAGCTCACCAGGGCTTAACAATGAGCAGTTCTTC. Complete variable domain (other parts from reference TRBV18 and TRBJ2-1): NAGVMQNPRHLVRRRGQEARLRCSPMKGHSHVYWYRQLPEEGLKFMVYLQKENIIDESGMPKERFSAEFPKEGPSILRIQQVVRGDSAAYFCASSPGLNNEQFFGPGTRLTVL.

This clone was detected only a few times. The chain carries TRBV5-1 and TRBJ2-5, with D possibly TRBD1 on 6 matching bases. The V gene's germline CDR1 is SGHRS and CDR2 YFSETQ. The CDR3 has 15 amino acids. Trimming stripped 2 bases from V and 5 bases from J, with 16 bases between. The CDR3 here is CASSLPWDNRETQYF. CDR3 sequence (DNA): TGCGCCAGCAGCTTACCTTGGGACAATCGGGAGACCCAGTACTTC.

This CDR3 is CAISDYGTGNEKLFF. CDR3 nucleotide sequence: TGTGCCATCAGTGATTACGGGACAGGGAATGAAAAACTGTTTTTT. This chain links TRBV10-3 with TRBJ1-4; the match to TRBD1 covers 9 bases. CDR3 length equals 15 residues. Trimming removed 3 bases from V and 5 bases from J; junction bases left unmatched: 4. Germline CDR1 ENHRY, CDR2 SYGVKD.

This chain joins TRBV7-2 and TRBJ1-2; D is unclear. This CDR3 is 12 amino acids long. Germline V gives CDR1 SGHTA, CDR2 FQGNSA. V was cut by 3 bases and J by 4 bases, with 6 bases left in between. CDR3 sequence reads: CASSLDFYGYTF. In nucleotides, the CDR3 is TGTGCCAGCAGCTTGGACTTCTATGGCTACACCTTC. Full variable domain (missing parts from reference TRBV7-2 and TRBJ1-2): GAGVSQSPSNKVTEKGKDVELRCDPISGHTALYWYRQSLGQGLEFLIYFQGNSAPDKSGLPSDRFSAERTGGSVSTLTIQRTQQEDSAVYLCASSLDFYGYTFGSGTRLTVV.

The CDR3 spells CASSLPLGGGEETQYF. CDR3 coding DNA: TGTGCCAGCAGCTTACCCCTGGGCGGGGGGGAAGAGACCCAGTACTTC. The chain employs TRBV7-8 and TRBJ2-5, with 9 bases fitting TRBD2. The V segment lost 2 bases and the J segment 3 bases; nucleotides outside the gene matches: 7. Looked up from germline, CDR1 is SGHVS and CDR2 is FQNEAQ. This CDR3 is 16 amino acids long.